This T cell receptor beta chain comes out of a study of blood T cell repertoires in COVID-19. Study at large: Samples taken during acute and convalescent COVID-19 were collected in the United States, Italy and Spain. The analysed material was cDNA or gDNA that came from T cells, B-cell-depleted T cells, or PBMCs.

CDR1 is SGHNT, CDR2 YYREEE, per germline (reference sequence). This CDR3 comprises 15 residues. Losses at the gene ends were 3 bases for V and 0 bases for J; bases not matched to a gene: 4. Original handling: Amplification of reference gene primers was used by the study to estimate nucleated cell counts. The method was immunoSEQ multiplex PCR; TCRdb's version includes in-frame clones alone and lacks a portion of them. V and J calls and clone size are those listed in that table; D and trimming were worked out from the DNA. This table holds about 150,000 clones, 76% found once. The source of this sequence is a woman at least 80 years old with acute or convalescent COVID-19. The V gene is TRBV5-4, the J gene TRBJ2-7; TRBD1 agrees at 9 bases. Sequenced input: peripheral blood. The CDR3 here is CASSWPGQGSYEQYF. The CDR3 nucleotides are TGTGCCAGCAGCTGGCCGGGACAGGGCTCCTACGAGCAGTACTTC.